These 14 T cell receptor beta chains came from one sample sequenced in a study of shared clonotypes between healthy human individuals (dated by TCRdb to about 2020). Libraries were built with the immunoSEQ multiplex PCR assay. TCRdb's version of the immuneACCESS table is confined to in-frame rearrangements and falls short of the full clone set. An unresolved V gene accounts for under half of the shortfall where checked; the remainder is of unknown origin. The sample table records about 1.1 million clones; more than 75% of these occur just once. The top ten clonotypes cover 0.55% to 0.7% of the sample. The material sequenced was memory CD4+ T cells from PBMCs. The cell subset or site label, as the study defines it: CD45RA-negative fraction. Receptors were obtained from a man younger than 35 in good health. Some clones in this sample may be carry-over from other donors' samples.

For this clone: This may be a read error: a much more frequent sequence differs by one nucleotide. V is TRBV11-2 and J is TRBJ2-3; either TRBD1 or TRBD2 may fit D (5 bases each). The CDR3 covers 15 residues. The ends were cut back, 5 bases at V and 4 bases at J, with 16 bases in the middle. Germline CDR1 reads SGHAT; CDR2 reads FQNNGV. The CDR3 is CASSPRRLGADTQYF. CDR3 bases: TGTGCCAGCAGCCCCAGGCGGCTGGGGGCAGATACGCAGTATTTT.

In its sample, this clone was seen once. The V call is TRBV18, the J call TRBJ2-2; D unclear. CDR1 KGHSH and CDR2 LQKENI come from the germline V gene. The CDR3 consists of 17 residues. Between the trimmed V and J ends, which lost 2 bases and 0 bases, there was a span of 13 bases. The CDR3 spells CASSPVLGRTNTGELFF. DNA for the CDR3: TGTGCCAGCTCACCAGTCTTAGGCAGGACGAACACCGGGGAGCTGTTTTTT.

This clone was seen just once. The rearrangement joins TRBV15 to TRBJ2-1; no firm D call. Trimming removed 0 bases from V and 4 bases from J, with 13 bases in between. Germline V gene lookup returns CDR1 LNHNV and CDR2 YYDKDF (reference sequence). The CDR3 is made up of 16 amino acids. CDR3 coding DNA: TGTGCCACCAGCAGAGATCAGCACCCCTCTTACAATGAGCAGTTCTTC. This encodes CATSRDQHPSYNEQFF. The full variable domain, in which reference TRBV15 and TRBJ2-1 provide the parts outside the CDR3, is DAMVIQNPRYQVTQFGKPVTLSCSQTLNHNVMYWYQQKSSQAPKLLFHYYDKDFNNEADTPDNFQSRRPNTSFCFLDIRSPGLGDTAMYLCATSRDQHPSYNEQFFGPGTRLTVL.

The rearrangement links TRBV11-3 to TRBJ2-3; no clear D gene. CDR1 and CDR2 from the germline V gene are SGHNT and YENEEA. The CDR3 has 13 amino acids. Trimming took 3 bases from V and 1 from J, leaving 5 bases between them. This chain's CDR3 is CASSLRRTDTQYF. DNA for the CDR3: TGTGCCAGCAGCTTGAGGCGCACAGATACGCAGTATTTT.

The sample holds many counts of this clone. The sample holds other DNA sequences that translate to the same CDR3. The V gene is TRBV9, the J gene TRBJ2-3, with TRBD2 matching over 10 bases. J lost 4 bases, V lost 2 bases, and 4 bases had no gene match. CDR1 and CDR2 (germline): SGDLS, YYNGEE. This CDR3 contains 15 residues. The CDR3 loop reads CASSVLAGGADTQYF. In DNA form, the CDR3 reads TGTGCCAGCAGCGTTTTAGCGGGAGGTGCAGATACGCAGTATTTT.

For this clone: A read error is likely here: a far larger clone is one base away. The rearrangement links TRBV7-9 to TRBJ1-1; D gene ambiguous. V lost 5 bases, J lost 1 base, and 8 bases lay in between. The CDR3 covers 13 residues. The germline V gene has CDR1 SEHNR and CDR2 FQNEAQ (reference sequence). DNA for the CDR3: TGTGCCAGCAGCCAACACTGGAACACTGAAGCTTTCTTT. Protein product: CASSQHWNTEAFF. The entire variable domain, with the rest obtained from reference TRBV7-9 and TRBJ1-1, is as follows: DTGVSQNPRHKITKRGQNVTFRCDPISEHNRLYWYRQTLGQGPEFLTYFQNEAQLEKSRLLSDRFSAERPKGSFSTLEIQRTEQGDSAMYLCASSQHWNTEAFFGQGTRLTVV.

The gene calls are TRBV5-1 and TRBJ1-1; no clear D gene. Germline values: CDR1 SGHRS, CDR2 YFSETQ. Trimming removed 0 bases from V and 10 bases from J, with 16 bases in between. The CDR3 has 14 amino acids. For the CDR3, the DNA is TGCGCCAGCAGCTTGGCCGATCCGGGTTCGGGAGCTTTCTTT. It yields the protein CASSLADPGSGAFF.

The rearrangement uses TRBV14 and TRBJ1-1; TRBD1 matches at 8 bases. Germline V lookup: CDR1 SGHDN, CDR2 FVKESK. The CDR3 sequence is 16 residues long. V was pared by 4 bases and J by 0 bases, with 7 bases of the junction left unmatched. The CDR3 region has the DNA TGTGCCAGCAGCCCCCACCGGGGACAGGTGAACACTGAAGCTTTCTTT. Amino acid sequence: CASSPHRGQVNTEAFF.

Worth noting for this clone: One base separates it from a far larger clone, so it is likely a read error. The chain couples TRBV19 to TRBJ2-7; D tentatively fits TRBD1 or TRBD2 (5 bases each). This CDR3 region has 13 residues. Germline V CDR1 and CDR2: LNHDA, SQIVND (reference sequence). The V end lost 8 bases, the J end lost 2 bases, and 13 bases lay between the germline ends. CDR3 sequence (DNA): TGTGCCAGTTCCCGGGACCCAACCTACGAGCAGTACTTC. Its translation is CASSRDPTYEQYF.

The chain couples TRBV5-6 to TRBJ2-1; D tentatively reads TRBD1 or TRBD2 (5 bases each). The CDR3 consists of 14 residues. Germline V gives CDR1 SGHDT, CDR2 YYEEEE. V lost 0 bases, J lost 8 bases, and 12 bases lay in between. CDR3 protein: CASSLEGRADEQFF. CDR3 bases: TGTGCCAGCAGCTTGGAGGGGAGAGCGGATGAGCAGTTCTTC.

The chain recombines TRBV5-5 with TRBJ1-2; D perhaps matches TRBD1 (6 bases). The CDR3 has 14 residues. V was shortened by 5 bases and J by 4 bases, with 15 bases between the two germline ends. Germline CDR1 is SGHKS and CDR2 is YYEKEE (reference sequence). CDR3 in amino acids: CASRRGPEAYGYTF. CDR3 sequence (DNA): TGTGCCAGCAGACGGGGGCCGGAAGCCTATGGCTACACCTTC.

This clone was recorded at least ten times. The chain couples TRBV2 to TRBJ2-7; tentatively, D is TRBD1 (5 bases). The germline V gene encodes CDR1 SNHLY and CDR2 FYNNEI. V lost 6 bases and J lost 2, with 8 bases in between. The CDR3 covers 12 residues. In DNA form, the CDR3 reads TGTGCCAGCAGGATGACAGCCTACGAGCAGTACTTC. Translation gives CASRMTAYEQYF.

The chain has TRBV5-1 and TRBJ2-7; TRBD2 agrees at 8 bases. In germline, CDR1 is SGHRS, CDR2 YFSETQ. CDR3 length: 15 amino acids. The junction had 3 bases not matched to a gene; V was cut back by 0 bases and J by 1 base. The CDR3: CASSLDGTSSYEQYF. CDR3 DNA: TGCGCCAGCAGCTTGGATGGGACTAGTTCCTACGAGCAGTACTTC. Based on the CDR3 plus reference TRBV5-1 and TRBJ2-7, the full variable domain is KAGVTQTPRYLIKTRGQQVTLSCSPISGHRSVSWYQQTPGQGLQFLFEYFSETQRNKGNFPGRFSGRQFSNSRSEMNVSTLELGDSALYLCASSLDGTSSYEQYFGPGTRLTVT.

CDR3 in DNA: TGTGCCAGCAGTCGGACAGGCGACTCCTACGAGCAGTACTTC. This gives the protein CASSRTGDSYEQYF. V is TRBV6-5 and J is TRBJ2-7; 7 nucleotides line up with TRBD1. CDR3 length: 14 residues. Germline V gives CDR1 MNHEY, CDR2 SVGAGI. The V and J ends lost 5 bases and 0 bases, in that order; junction bases with no gene match: 4.